These 2 T cell receptor beta chains came from one sample sequenced in a study of blood T cells in healthy people across ages. A second PCR, run for roughly 7 to 11 cycles, used a sample-barcoded 5' primer plus a J-beta primer mix. TCRdb recomputed calls from the 5' RACE reads with MiXCR, one row per CDR3 protein. The sample includes about 1.4 million distinct CDR3 sequences, around 59% seen only once; the top ten take over 5.5%. Sequences were obtained from blood. Receptors originate from a man aged 18-30 years in good health.

The chain recombines TRBV6-1 with TRBJ2-7; maybe TRBD1 (6 bases). This CDR3 has 11 residues. Germline assignment: CDR1 MNHNS and CDR2 SASEGT. Trimming pared 2 bases from V and 10 bases from J, leaving 9 bases between. In nucleotides, the CDR3 is TGTGCCAGCAGTGAACGACAGGTCCAGTACTTC. Translation gives CASSERQVQYF.

The V gene is TRBV20-1, the J gene TRBJ2-7; the match to TRBD2 covers 9 bases. V lost 3 bases to trimming and J lost 1 base; unmatched junction nucleotides: 10. Germline V CDR1 and CDR2: DFQATT, SNEGSKA (reference sequence). The length of the CDR3 is 16 residues. The CDR3 is CSARDVKAGGSYEQYF. The CDR3 nucleotides are TGCAGTGCTAGGGACGTTAAAGCGGGGGGATCCTACGAGCAGTACTTC.